These 29 T cell receptor beta chains originate from one sample sequenced in a study of Graves' ophthalmopathy and Graves' hyperthyroidism. Beta-chain TCR CDR3 regions were amplified from RNA transcripts. First-round RT-PCR used HTBI primers; second-round multiplex PCR followed. In TCRdb, the multiplex PCR reads were re-called with MiXCR into one record per CDR3 protein. The table lists some 1.1 million distinct CDR3 sequences, 35% to 40% of them singletons. Sequencing was performed on peripheral blood or thyroid tissue (not recorded which). All receptors derive from an adult man with Graves' hyperthyroidism.

In its sample, this clonotype was seen many times. The chain uses TRBV19 and TRBJ1-4; D remains ambiguous. V lost 8 bases, J lost 5 bases, and 9 bases lay in between. Germline CDR1 and CDR2: LNHDA and SQIVND (reference sequence). CDR3 length: 12 amino acids. In DNA form, the CDR3 reads TGTGCCAGTGAAGACGGGAATGAAAAACTGTTTTTT. Its translation: CASEDGNEKLFF.

The chain has TRBV7-4 and TRBJ2-7, with 7 nucleotides matching TRBD1. The CDR3 extends over 11 amino acids. The germline V gene has CDR1 SGHVT and CDR2 SQSDAQ. V lost 6 bases to trimming and J lost 6 bases; unmatched junction nucleotides: 2. The CDR3 is CASRGQAEQYF. The DNA of the CDR3 is TGTGCCAGCAGAGGACAGGCCGAGCAGTACTTC.

The chain couples TRBV6-5 to TRBJ1-1, with 7 bases lining up with TRBD1. Losses at the gene ends were 5 bases for V and 9 bases for J; bases not matched to a gene: 9. Germline CDR1 MNHEY, CDR2 SVGAGI. CDR3 length: 13 amino acids. The CDR3 DNA is TGTGCCAGCAGTCGCGGAGAGACAGGGCAAGCTTTCTTT. Translation: CASSRGETGQAFF.

In its sample, this clonotype was seen a few times. This chain links TRBV6-2 or TRBV6-3 with TRBJ2-7; the D gene could be TRBD1 or TRBD2 (5 bases each). CDR1 and CDR2 from the germline V gene are MNHEY and SVGEGT. V was pared by 5 bases and J by 3 bases, with 17 bases between. The CDR3 length is 15 residues. The CDR3 bases are TGTGCCAGCAGTCGTGGGGGAGTTCTCAACTACGAGCAGTACTTC. Translated: CASSRGGVLNYEQYF.

This clonotype was detected only a few times. This rearrangement joins TRBV20-1 to TRBJ2-6; a possible D gene is TRBD1 (6 bases). The V and J ends lost 1 base and 2 bases respectively, with 6 bases between them. From germline, CDR1 is DFQATT and CDR2 SNEGSKA (reference sequence). The CDR3 extends over 14 amino acids. This CDR3 reads CSARGQAGANVLTF. The CDR3 DNA sequence: TGCAGTGCTAGAGGACAGGCTGGGGCCAACGTCCTGACTTTC.

This clonotype has ten or more counts. The junction does not match germline at one end; this may be a read error. V is TRBV12-3 or TRBV12-4 and J is TRBJ1-2; possible D gene TRBD1, 6 bases. The CDR3 loop spans 12 amino acids. In DNA, the CDR3 is TGTGCCAGCAGCTTAGGGACATATGGCTACACCTTC. Protein sequence: CASSLGTYGYTF.

This sequence joins TRBV6-5 and TRBJ1-4, with unresolved D. V lost 6 bases, J lost 16 bases, and 21 bases lay in between. The germline V gene encodes CDR1 MNHEY and CDR2 SVGAGI. This CDR3 region has 13 residues. CDR3 sequence reads: CASSQALGRSKFF. The CDR3 coding sequence is TGTGCCAGCAGCCAGGCCCTCGGGCGGTCAAAGTTTTTT.

The chain recombines TRBV4-2 with TRBJ2-5; D is perhaps TRBD2 (6 bases). Trimming cost V 1 base and J 5 bases, with 11 bases left between them. The CDR3 has 14 residues. Germline loops: CDR1 LGHNA, CDR2 YNFKEQ. The CDR3 protein is CASSQAIGGETQYF. CDR3 coding DNA: TGTGCCAGCAGCCAAGCGATTGGGGGGGAGACCCAGTACTTC.

CDR3 nucleotide sequence: TGTGCCATCAGTGGACAGGGTGGATCACCCCTCCACTTT. It translates to CAISGQGGSPLHF. This sequence joins TRBV10-3 and TRBJ1-6; 7 nucleotides align to TRBD1. This CDR3 is built from 13 residues. CDR1 is ENHRY and CDR2 is SYGVKD in the germline V gene. Trimming at V came to 4 bases and at J to 10 bases, leaving 4 bases not matched to a gene.

Only one count was recorded for this clonotype. The chain recombines TRBV24-1 with TRBJ1-2; TRBD1 might be the D (5 bases). Trimming took 5 bases from V and 5 from J, leaving 14 bases between them. From germline, CDR1 is KGHDR and CDR2 SFDVKD. This CDR3 has 14 residues. The CDR3 protein is CATSGDGRTYGYTF. The CDR3 nucleotides read TGTGCCACCAGTGGGGATGGACGGACATATGGCTACACCTTC.

The chain recombines TRBV29-1 with TRBJ1-1; unclear D gene. Trimming cost V 7 bases and J 7 bases, with 13 bases left between them. The CDR3 is made up of 11 amino acids. The V gene's germline CDR1 is SQVTM and CDR2 ANQGSEA. The CDR3 here is CSGAIGGEAFF. The CDR3 nucleotides read TGCAGCGGGGCGATTGGTGGTGAAGCTTTCTTT.

The rearrangement links TRBV9 to TRBJ1-1, with no clear D. Trimming removed 1 base from V and 4 bases from J, with 17 bases in between. The V gene's germline CDR1 is SGDLS and CDR2 YYNGEE. The CDR3 has 16 amino acids. CDR3 coding DNA: TGTGCCAGCAGCGTAACGCCAGCCCGGCACGGCACTGAAGCTTTCTTT. Amino acids: CASSVTPARHGTEAFF.

In this sample, this clonotype turned up many times. The chain combines TRBV5-1 with TRBJ1-6; D gene uncertain. The germline V and J ends were trimmed by 0 bases and 1 base, with 8 bases remaining between them. Germline V gene data show CDR1 as SGHRS and CDR2 as YFSETQ. This CDR3 is built from 16 residues. The CDR3 region is CASSLGVRSYNSPLHF. The CDR3 DNA reads as TGCGCCAGCAGCTTGGGGGTACGATCCTATAATTCACCCCTCCACTTT.

This clonotype was seen more than once but under ten times. The J gene is TRBJ2-5, the V gene TRBV12-3 or TRBV12-4; 7 bases are a match to TRBD2. V lost 6 bases to trimming and J lost 0 bases; unmatched junction nucleotides: 13. This CDR3 spans 17 amino acids. In nucleotides, the CDR3 is TGTGCCAGCAGCCAAGGGTCAGGACTAGGAAACCAAGAGACCCAGTACTTC. Translated, it gives CASSQGSGLGNQETQYF.

This clonotype was observed many times. The rearrangement uses TRBV7-2 and TRBJ1-2; 8 positions match TRBD1. This CDR3 is built from 13 residues. The V and J ends lost 4 bases and 8 bases, in that order; junction bases with no gene match: 6. Germline CDR1 is SGHTA and CDR2 is FQGNSA. The CDR3: CASSSGQEGGYTF. For the CDR3, the DNA is TGTGCCAGCAGCTCGGGACAGGAAGGGGGCTACACCTTC.

This clonotype occurred many times. The chain has TRBV7-2 and TRBJ2-7; D remains unclear. This CDR3 spans 12 amino acids. The V gene's germline CDR1 is SGHTA and CDR2 FQGNSA. Trimming cost V 2 bases and J 3 bases, with 5 bases left between them. CDR3 region: CASSLRNYEQYF. DNA for the CDR3: TGTGCCAGCAGCTTAAGAAACTACGAGCAGTACTTC.

Many counts were recorded for this clonotype. This sequence joins TRBV20-1 and TRBJ2-5; D is possibly TRBD2 (6 bases). The CDR3 is 14 amino acids. V was trimmed by 4 bases and J by 7 bases, leaving 19 bases between them. CDR1 is DFQATT, CDR2 SNEGSKA, per germline (reference sequence). CDR3 nucleotides: TGCAGTGCTACCCCGGGAGACCTTTTAGGGACCCAGTACTTC. The encoded protein is CSATPGDLLGTQYF.

This clonotype was found a few times. A far larger clone is just one base off, so this is likely a read error. The J gene is TRBJ1-2, the V gene TRBV24-1; D is unclear. Germline loops: CDR1 KGHDR, CDR2 SFDVKD. This CDR3 contains 11 residues. With 6 bases removed from V and 3 bases from J, the gap between germline ends came to 4 bases. CDR3 loop: CATSSDYGYTF. The CDR3 DNA follows: TGTGCCACCAGTTCAGACTATGGCTACACCTTC.

This clonotype has at least ten counts. The chain links TRBV2 to TRBJ2-7, with D possibly matching TRBD1 (6 bases). Trimming removed 7 bases at V and 6 bases at J, with 22 bases between. Germline V gene lookup returns CDR1 SNHLY and CDR2 FYNNEI. This CDR3 region has 15 residues. The CDR3 sequence is CASIRLLAQGSEQYF. Here the CDR3 DNA reads TGTGCCAGCATCCGTTTATTGGCACAGGGAAGCGAGCAGTACTTC.

This clonotype was observed a handful of times. This chain uses TRBV19 with TRBJ2-7, with a tentative D call TRBD1 (7 bases). The CDR3 runs to 15 residues. Trimming left V 5 bases short and J 5 bases short, with 19 bases between. Germline CDR1 reads LNHDA; CDR2 reads SQIVND (reference sequence). CDR3 sequence (DNA): TGTGCCAGTAGTCCTCCCAGGGGGAGGCTGCACGAGCAGTACTTC. Protein: CASSPPRGRLHEQYF. Looking up the rest from reference TRBV19 and TRBJ2-7 gives the full variable domain: DGGITQSPKYLFRKEGQNVTLSCEQNLNHDAMYWYRQDPGQGLRLIYYSQIVNDFQKGDIAEGYSVSREKKESFPLTVTSAQKNPTAFYLCASSPPRGRLHEQYFGPGTRLTVT.

This clonotype was seen more than once but under ten times. V and J are TRBV20-1 and TRBJ2-2; D might be TRBD1 (7 bases). CDR3 size: 14 residues. CDR1 and CDR2 (germline): DFQATT, SNEGSKA (reference sequence). The V gene lost 4 bases and the J gene lost 6 bases, with 15 bases spanning the gap. CDR3 region: CSAKVRGDPGELFF. For the CDR3, the DNA is TGCAGTGCTAAAGTCAGGGGGGATCCCGGGGAGCTGTTTTTT.

The V gene is TRBV19, the J gene TRBJ1-2; perhaps TRBD1 as D (6 bases). Germline CDR1 and CDR2: LNHDA and SQIVND (reference sequence). Trimming cost V 5 bases and J 5 bases, with 12 bases left between them. The CDR3 length is 13 residues. CDR3 region: CASSLQQGYGYTF. CDR3 DNA: TGTGCCAGTAGTTTACAACAGGGTTATGGCTACACCTTC.

This clonotype came up many times. The chain links TRBV20-1 to TRBJ1-5, with D uncertain. CDR3 length: 14 residues. Looked up from germline, CDR1 is DFQATT and CDR2 is SNEGSKA (reference sequence). V was cut by 0 bases and J by 4 bases, with 10 bases left in between. As DNA, the CDR3 is TGCAGTGCTAGAGATTCGTTCGGTAATCAGCCCCAGCATTTT. Translating gives CSARDSFGNQPQHF.

This clonotype was detected many times. V is TRBV4-3 and J is TRBJ1-4; D call uncertain. V was clipped by 0 bases and J by 6 bases, with 8 bases between them. CDR1 is LGHNA, CDR2 YSLEER, per germline. CDR3 size: 14 residues. The CDR3 sequence is CASSQDPADEKLFF. Here the CDR3 DNA reads TGCGCCAGCAGCCAAGATCCGGCAGATGAAAAACTGTTTTTT.

The genes are TRBV6-5 and TRBJ1-1; possibly TRBD1 for D (6 bases). This CDR3 contains 15 residues. Germline-derived CDR1 and CDR2 are MNHEY and SVGAGI. V was shortened by 2 bases and J by 5 bases, with 15 bases between the two germline ends. CDR3 coding DNA: TGTGCCAGCAGTTACGAGACAGGTCGGGTGACTGAAGCTTTCTTT. It is translated as CASSYETGRVTEAFF.

The chain joins TRBV7-2 to TRBJ2-3; unclear D gene. The length of the CDR3 is 12 residues. V lost 8 bases, J lost 2 bases, and 8 bases lay in between. The germline gives CDR1 SGHTA, CDR2 FQGNSA. CDR3 amino acids: CASRGPTDTQYF. The CDR3 DNA reads TGTGCCAGCCGTGGTCCCACAGATACGCAGTATTTT.

There are a few counts of this clonotype. This chain links TRBV7-9 with TRBJ2-5; 15 bases line up with TRBD2. The CDR3 has 16 amino acids. J lost 5 bases, V lost 5 bases, and 6 bases had no gene match. The germline V gene encodes CDR1 SEHNR and CDR2 FQNEAQ (reference sequence). CDR3 bases: TGTGCCAGCAGCCGGACTAGCGGGAGGGGTGTTGAGACCCAGTACTTC. It yields the protein CASSRTSGRGVETQYF.

The V and J genes are TRBV4-1 and TRBJ1-3; no clear D. The ends were cut back, 2 bases at V and 4 bases at J, with 6 bases in the middle. Germline loops: CDR1 MGHRA, CDR2 YSYEKL. The CDR3 runs 13 residues. CDR3 residues: CASSQFKGNTIYF. The CDR3 DNA follows: TGCGCCAGCAGCCAATTCAAAGGAAACACCATATATTTT.

The chain couples TRBV7-9 to TRBJ1-2; 7 bases align to TRBD1. Germline V gives CDR1 SEHNR, CDR2 FQNEAQ (reference sequence). This CDR3 has 14 residues. After removal of 2 bases from V and 8 bases from J, the junction contained 8 bases not matched to a gene. DNA for the CDR3: TGTGCCAGCAGCTTAAAGACAGGGCGCGACGGCTACACCTTC. Amino acid sequence: CASSLKTGRDGYTF.